The 30 T cell receptor beta chains below were found in one sample sequenced in a study of OX40 agonist ivuxolimab in advanced cancers. Repertoires were generated with immunoSEQ multiplex PCR, while TCRdb's copy carries only in-frame clones and drops some. The repertoire holds roughly 70,000 clones, with 82% as singletons. The sample here was CD4+ or CD8+ T cells sorted from blood, taken in a trial of the OX40 agonist ivuxolimab. The origin of the receptors is an adult with an advanced solid tumor such as melanoma, head and neck, liver or kidney cancer.

The V gene is TRBV15, the J gene TRBJ2-3; D gene ambiguous. Germline V gene lookup returns CDR1 LNHNV and CDR2 YYDKDF (reference sequence). The CDR3 is made up of 16 amino acids. V was pared by 1 base and J by 4 bases, with 15 bases between. This chain's CDR3 is CATSRGGRSSPDTQYF. The CDR3 bases are TGTGCCACCAGCAGAGGGGGAAGGTCGTCGCCAGATACGCAGTATTTT.

The chain carries TRBV15 and TRBJ1-1, with 8 bases fitting TRBD1. The ends lost 1 base at V and 4 bases at J; junction bases unmatched: 5. The germline V gene encodes CDR1 LNHNV and CDR2 YYDKDF (reference sequence). The CDR3 is 15 amino acids. The CDR3 here is CATSRVTTGGTEAFF. The CDR3 DNA reads TGTGCCACCAGCAGAGTCACAACAGGGGGCACTGAAGCTTTCTTT.

V usage is TRBV18 and J usage is TRBJ2-3; possibly TRBD1 or TRBD2 for D (5 bases each). V gave up 0 bases and J gave up 0 bases, with 16 bases separating them. Germline CDR1 is KGHSH and CDR2 is LQKENI. The CDR3 is 18 amino acids. In DNA, the CDR3 is TGTGCCAGCTCACCACCGGTGGGTCAGGGACCTAGCACAGATACGCAGTATTTT. Translating it yields CASSPPVGQGPSTDTQYF.

The chain recombines TRBV18 with TRBJ2-5, with D possibly being TRBD2 (6 bases). Trimming pared 6 bases from V and 4 bases from J, leaving 15 bases between. There are 14 residues in the CDR3. The germline V gene encodes CDR1 KGHSH and CDR2 LQKENI. CDR3 sequence reads: CASSGRSAGETQYF. CDR3 nucleotides: TGTGCCAGCTCTGGGCGATCAGCGGGAGAGACCCAGTACTTC.

CDR3 DNA sequence: TGTGCCAGCAGTTACCGTCAGGCCTCAGACATTCAGTACTTC. Translated, it gives CASSYRQASDIQYF. This sequence joins TRBV6-5 and TRBJ2-4; D call uncertain. With 2 bases removed from V and 8 bases from J, the gap between germline ends came to 13 bases. Germline CDR1 is MNHEY and CDR2 is SVGAGI. The CDR3 extends over 14 amino acids.

This rearrangement joins TRBV18 to TRBJ1-5, with D unresolved. Germline loops: CDR1 KGHSH, CDR2 LQKENI. The V and J ends lost 5 bases and 0 bases respectively, with 8 bases between them. The CDR3 runs 14 residues. The CDR3 nucleotides read TGTGCCAGCTCATTCCCCAATAGCAATCAGCCCCAGCATTTT. Amino acid sequence: CASSFPNSNQPQHF.

The chain has TRBV6-4 and TRBJ2-2; 7 bases match TRBD1. J gave up 1 base and V 2 bases, and 1 base lay outside the gene matches. The CDR3 totals 15 residues. The germline gives CDR1 MRHNA, CDR2 SNTAGT. This chain's CDR3 is CASSDGDRNTGELFF. Written as DNA, the CDR3 is TGTGCCAGCAGTGACGGGGACAGGAACACCGGGGAGCTGTTTTTT.

The CDR3 bases are TGTGCCAGTAGTACCAGGGGCACTAACTATGGCTACACCTTC. Translating gives CASSTRGTNYGYTF. The V and J genes are TRBV19 and TRBJ1-2; possible D gene TRBD1, 6 bases. Germline V gene sequence: CDR1 LNHDA, CDR2 SQIVND (reference sequence). The CDR3 has 14 amino acids. V gave up 4 bases and J gave up 0 bases, with 9 bases separating them.

The chain links TRBV6-5 to TRBJ1-4, with no clear D. The germline V gene has CDR1 MNHEY and CDR2 SVGAGI. Trimming left V 7 bases short and J 10 bases short, with 13 bases between. The length of the CDR3 is 12 residues. The CDR3 coding sequence is TGTGCCAGCAAGGCCACCTCGGGAAAACTGTTTTTT. It is translated as CASKATSGKLFF.

This clone has a count of ten or more. The chain links TRBV7-9 to TRBJ2-3, with 7 bases fitting TRBD2. Germline V gene lookup returns CDR1 SEHNR and CDR2 FQNEAQ (reference sequence). V lost 5 bases to trimming and J lost 1 base; unmatched junction nucleotides: 6. The CDR3 runs 15 residues. The CDR3 sequence: CASSTRGEGTDTQYF. In DNA, the CDR3 is TGTGCCAGCAGCACACGGGGGGAGGGCACAGATACGCAGTATTTT.

This clone was counted between two and nine times. The chain recombines TRBV11-2 with TRBJ1-3; weak D call: TRBD1 (6 bases). Germline CDR1 SGHAT, CDR2 FQNNGV. V was trimmed by 3 bases and J by 4 bases, leaving 16 bases between them. The CDR3 has 16 residues. CDR3 sequence: CASSLGLRGSGNTIYF. For the CDR3, the DNA is TGTGCCAGCAGCTTGGGACTCAGGGGATCGGGAAACACCATATATTTT.

As for this clone: Other DNA sequences in this specimen translate into the identical CDR3. V is TRBV18 and J is TRBJ2-3; D is undetermined. The V end lost 2 bases, the J end lost 4 bases, and 7 bases lay between the germline ends. CDR3 length equals 13 residues. Germline values: CDR1 KGHSH, CDR2 LQKENI. CDR3 nucleotide sequence: TGTGCCAGCTCACCATCGAGTCCAGATACGCAGTATTTT. Protein: CASSPSSPDTQYF.

The chain carries TRBV29-1 and TRBJ1-3; a possible D gene is TRBD1 (6 bases). This CDR3 has 13 amino acids. CDR1 is SQVTM, CDR2 ANQGSEA, per germline. V shed 8 bases and J shed 2 bases, with 13 bases lying between them. CDR3 sequence: CSTVTGPGNTIYF. In DNA form, the CDR3 reads TGCAGCACAGTGACAGGACCTGGAAACACCATATATTTT.

The chain carries TRBV29-1 and TRBJ2-3; 7 bases map to TRBD1. This CDR3 has 14 amino acids. Unmatched junction bases numbered 6, after V lost 4 bases and J lost 2 bases. The germline CDR1 and CDR2 sequences are SQVTM and ANQGSEA. In DNA form, the CDR3 reads TGCAGCGTTGTTCGACAGGGATTCACAGATACGCAGTATTTT. Translating gives CSVVRQGFTDTQYF.

The genes are TRBV28 and TRBJ1-2; no definite D call. The V gene's germline CDR1 is MDHEN and CDR2 SYDVKM. Deletions cut 1 base from V and 7 bases from J, with 4 bases between. The CDR3 contains 11 residues. As DNA, the CDR3 is TGTGCCAGCAGTTTATATGGTGGCTACACCTTC. Protein: CASSLYGGYTF.

This chain joins TRBV5-8 and TRBJ1-2; a weak D match, TRBD1 (5 bases). The V gene lost 1 base and the J gene lost 4 bases, with 14 bases spanning the gap. In germline, CDR1 is SGHTS, CDR2 YDEGEE. CDR3 length: 15 amino acids. DNA for the CDR3: TGTGCCAGCAGCTTGAAGGGGTATAGCCCCTATGGCTACACCTTC. It encodes CASSLKGYSPYGYTF.

J is TRBJ1-5 and V is TRBV2; D is unclear. Trimming stripped 4 bases from V and 7 bases from J, with 14 bases between. Looked up from germline, CDR1 is SNHLY and CDR2 is FYNNEI. The CDR3 is 14 residues long. The CDR3 region is CASSVVEGGQPQHF. Written as DNA, the CDR3 is TGTGCCAGCAGTGTTGTCGAGGGTGGACAGCCCCAGCATTTT.

J is TRBJ1-2 and V is TRBV5-4; D not certain. Germline CDR1 is SGHNT and CDR2 is YYREEE (reference sequence). V shed 0 bases and J shed 6 bases, with 9 bases lying between them. This CDR3 comprises 13 residues. The CDR3 protein is CASSLGARDGYTF. CDR3 nucleotide sequence: TGTGCCAGCAGCTTGGGCGCGAGGGATGGCTACACCTTC.

This clone was seen only a few times. V usage is TRBV4-1 and J usage is TRBJ1-4, with unresolved D. The ends were cut back, 8 bases at V and 8 bases at J, with 6 bases in the middle. Germline CDR1 MGHRA, CDR2 YSYEKL. This CDR3 has 10 residues. The CDR3 coding sequence is TGCGCCAGCGGCGGGGAAAAACTGTTTTTT. Encoded protein: CASGGEKLFF.

This chain connects TRBV5-1 to TRBJ2-5; 7 bases agree with TRBD1. The CDR3 sequence is 14 residues long. Germline-derived CDR1 and CDR2 are SGHRS and YFSETQ. The trim removed 3 bases at V and 0 bases at J, leaving 2 bases unmatched. The CDR3 nucleotides are TGCGCCAGCAGCTGGGACAGACACCAAGAGACCCAGTACTTC. This gives the protein CASSWDRHQETQYF. Combining the CDR3 with reference TRBV5-1 and TRBJ2-5 gives the whole variable domain KAGVTQTPRYLIKTRGQQVTLSCSPISGHRSVSWYQQTPGQGLQFLFEYFSETQRNKGNFPGRFSGRQFSNSRSEMNVSTLELGDSALYLCASSWDRHQETQYFGPGTRLLVL.

This clone was detected only once. This chain connects TRBV2 to TRBJ2-7; D call uncertain. From germline, CDR1 is SNHLY and CDR2 FYNNEI. The CDR3 covers 11 residues. The ends were cut back, 6 bases at V and 4 bases at J, with 7 bases in the middle. This CDR3 is CASRIRYEQYF. In DNA form, the CDR3 reads TGTGCCAGCAGAATAAGGTACGAGCAGTACTTC.

This chain links TRBV19 with TRBJ2-1; 9 bases agree with TRBD2. Germline CDR1 reads LNHDA; CDR2 reads SQIVND (reference sequence). V shed 8 bases, J shed 3 bases, and the junction held 8 bases outside the gene matches. This CDR3 has 15 residues. In DNA form, the CDR3 reads TGTGCCAGTCGCGTCGCGGGGGGGAGCTACAATGAGCAGTTCTTC. It codes for CASRVAGGSYNEQFF.

This chain joins TRBV9 and TRBJ2-1, with TRBD2 matching 10 bases. Germline CDR1 SGDLS, CDR2 YYNGEE. Unmatched junction bases numbered 10, after V lost 4 bases and J lost 15 bases. The CDR3 sequence is 13 residues long. DNA for the CDR3: TGTGCCAGCAGCCCTCATAGCGGGAGGTGGGCGTTCTTC. The encoded protein is CASSPHSGRWAFF.

The gene calls are TRBV7-3 and TRBJ2-1; a possible D gene is TRBD2 (5 bases). Germline CDR1 reads SGHTA; CDR2 reads FQGTGA. Trimming removed 3 bases from V and 9 bases from J, with 9 bases in between. The CDR3 runs 12 residues. CDR3 nucleotide sequence: TGTGCCAGCAGCTTGCCCCGGGGTGAGCAGTTCTTC. Translation gives CASSLPRGEQFF. The full variable domain, rest sourced from reference TRBV7-3 and TRBJ2-1, is GAGVSQTPSNKVTEKGKYVELRCDPISGHTALYWYRQSLGQGPEFLIYFQGTGAADDSGLPNDRFFAVRPEGSVSTLKIQRTERGDSAVYLCASSLPRGEQFFGPGTRLTVL.

The chain recombines TRBV5-1 with TRBJ1-2, with 7 bases fitting TRBD1. The CDR3 extends over 15 amino acids. Germline V gives CDR1 SGHRS, CDR2 YFSETQ. V dropped 3 bases and J dropped 5; count of bases not matched to a gene: 10. CDR3 nucleotides: TGCGCCAGCAGCTACGGGGACAGTCGAGGGTATGGCTACACCTTC. Encoded protein: CASSYGDSRGYGYTF.

The CDR3 nucleotides read TGTGCCAGCAGTGAAGGGTCAGGGAATGGCTACACCTTC. Amino acid sequence: CASSEGSGNGYTF. The chain uses TRBV2 and TRBJ1-2, with a possible D match to TRBD1 (5 bases). The germline V gene encodes CDR1 SNHLY and CDR2 FYNNEI. The CDR3 covers 13 residues. V was shortened by 1 base and J by 6 bases, with 9 bases between the two germline ends.

The V gene is TRBV7-9, the J gene TRBJ1-5; maybe TRBD1 (6 bases). V was shortened by 5 bases and J by 4 bases, with 18 bases between the two germline ends. The CDR3 spans 16 residues. Germline CDR1 is SEHNR and CDR2 is FQNEAQ (reference sequence). The CDR3 reads CASSPWDGTRNQPQHF. The CDR3 nucleotides read TGTGCCAGCAGCCCGTGGGACGGGACAAGAAATCAGCCCCAGCATTTT.

The chain carries TRBV5-1 and TRBJ1-6; 8 positions match TRBD1. The germline gives CDR1 SGHRS, CDR2 YFSETQ. The CDR3 runs 14 residues. Trimming cost V 5 bases and J 10 bases; bases outside gene matches: 8. CDR3 DNA sequence: TGCGCCAGCAGACAAGGACAGGGAAACTCACCCCTCCACTTT. Amino acid sequence: CASRQGQGNSPLHF.

The V and J genes are TRBV19 and TRBJ2-3, with a tentative D call TRBD2 (5 bases). The CDR3 sequence is 20 residues long. V was shortened by 0 bases and J by 2 bases, with 24 bases between the two germline ends. Germline CDR1 LNHDA, CDR2 SQIVND (reference sequence). CDR3 region: CASSIEISPSGGSFTDTQYF. CDR3 nucleotides: TGTGCCAGTAGTATAGAAATTTCCCCCAGCGGAGGTTCTTTCACAGATACGCAGTATTTT.

Comments on this clone: At one end, the junction sequence differs from germline, possibly due to a read error. This chain joins TRBV28 and TRBJ2-1, with TRBD2 as a possible D gene (6 bases). CDR1 and CDR2 (germline): MDHEN, SYDVKM. This CDR3 comprises 9 residues. CDR3 coding DNA: TGTGCCAGCGGGACTGCGAAGCTCTTC. Encoded protein: CASGTAKLF.